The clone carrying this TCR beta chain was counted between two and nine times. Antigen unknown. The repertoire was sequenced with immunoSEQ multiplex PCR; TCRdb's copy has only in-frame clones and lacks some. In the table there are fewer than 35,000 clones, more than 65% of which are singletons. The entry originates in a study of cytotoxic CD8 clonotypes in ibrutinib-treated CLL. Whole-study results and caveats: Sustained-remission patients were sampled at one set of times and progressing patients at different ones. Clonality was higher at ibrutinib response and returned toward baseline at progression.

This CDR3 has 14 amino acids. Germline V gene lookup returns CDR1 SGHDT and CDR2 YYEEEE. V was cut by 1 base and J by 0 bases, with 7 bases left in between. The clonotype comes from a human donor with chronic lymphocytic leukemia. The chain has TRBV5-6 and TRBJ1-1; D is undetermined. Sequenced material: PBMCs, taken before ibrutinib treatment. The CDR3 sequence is CASSLYGVNTEAFF. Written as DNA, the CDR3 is TGTGCCAGCAGCTTGTATGGGGTGAACACTGAAGCTTTCTTT.